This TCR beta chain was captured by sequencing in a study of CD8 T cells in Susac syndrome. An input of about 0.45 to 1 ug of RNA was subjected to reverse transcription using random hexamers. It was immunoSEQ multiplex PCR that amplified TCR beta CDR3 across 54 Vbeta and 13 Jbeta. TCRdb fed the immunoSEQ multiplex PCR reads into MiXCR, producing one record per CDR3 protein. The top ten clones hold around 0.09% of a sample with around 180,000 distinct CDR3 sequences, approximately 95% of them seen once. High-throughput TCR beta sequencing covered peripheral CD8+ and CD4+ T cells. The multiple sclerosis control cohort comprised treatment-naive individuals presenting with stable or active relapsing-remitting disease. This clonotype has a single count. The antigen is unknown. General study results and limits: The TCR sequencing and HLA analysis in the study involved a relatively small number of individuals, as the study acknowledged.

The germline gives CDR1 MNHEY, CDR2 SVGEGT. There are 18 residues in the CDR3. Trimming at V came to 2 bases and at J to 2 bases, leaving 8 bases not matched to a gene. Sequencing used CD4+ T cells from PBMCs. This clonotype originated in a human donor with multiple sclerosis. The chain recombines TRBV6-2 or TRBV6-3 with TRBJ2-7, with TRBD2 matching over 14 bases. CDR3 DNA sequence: TGTGCCAGCAGTTACGCTTTGGGACTAGCGGGAGTCACCTACGAGCAGTACTTC. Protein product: CASSYALGLAGVTYEQYF.